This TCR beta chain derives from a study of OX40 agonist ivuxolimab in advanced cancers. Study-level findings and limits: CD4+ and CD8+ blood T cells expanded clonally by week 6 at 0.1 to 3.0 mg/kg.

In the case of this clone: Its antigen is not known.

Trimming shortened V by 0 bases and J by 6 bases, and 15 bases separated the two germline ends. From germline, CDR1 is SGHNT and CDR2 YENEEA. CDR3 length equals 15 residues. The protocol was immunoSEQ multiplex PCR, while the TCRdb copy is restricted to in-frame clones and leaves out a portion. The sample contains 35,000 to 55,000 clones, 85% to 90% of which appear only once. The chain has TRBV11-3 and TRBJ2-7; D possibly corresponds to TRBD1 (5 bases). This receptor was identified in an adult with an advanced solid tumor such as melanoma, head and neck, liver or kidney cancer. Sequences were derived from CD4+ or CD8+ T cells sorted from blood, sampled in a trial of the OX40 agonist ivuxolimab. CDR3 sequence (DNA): TGTGCCAGCAGCTTAGAGGTGGTAAGGGGTGGCGAGCAGTACTTC. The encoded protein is CASSLEVVRGGEQYF.